This T cell receptor (beta chain) came from a study of graft-versus-host responses after intestinal transplantation. At the level of the study: Multivisceral, liver-intestinal, or isolated intestinal transplants were given to recipients. Uniformly, recipients were administered anti-thymocyte globulin induction with subsequent tacrolimus and steroids for around three years. Study findings and constraints: GvH clones were identified in recipient marrow, with some first appearing in ileum or blood.

Remarks on this clone: The antigen is undetermined. A junction boundary mismatches the germline segment, possibly from a read error.

Measured with immunoSEQ multiplex PCR; TCRdb has only the in-frame clones, and not every one. Of 130,000 or so clones in the sample, 85% to 95% are singletons; the top ten hold over 0.15%. The CDR3 sequence is 12 residues long. Germline V gene sequence: CDR1 MNHNY, CDR2 SVGAGI (reference sequence). The sequence came from a human donor who received an intestinal transplant. The chain employs TRBV6-6 and TRBJ1-2; D gene ambiguous. The sample was unstimulated CD4+ T cells sorted from spleen or lymph node cells, taken before intestinal transplant. DNA for the CDR3: TGTGCCAGCAGTACTGAGCACTACGGCTACACCTTC. This translates into CASSTEHYGYTF.